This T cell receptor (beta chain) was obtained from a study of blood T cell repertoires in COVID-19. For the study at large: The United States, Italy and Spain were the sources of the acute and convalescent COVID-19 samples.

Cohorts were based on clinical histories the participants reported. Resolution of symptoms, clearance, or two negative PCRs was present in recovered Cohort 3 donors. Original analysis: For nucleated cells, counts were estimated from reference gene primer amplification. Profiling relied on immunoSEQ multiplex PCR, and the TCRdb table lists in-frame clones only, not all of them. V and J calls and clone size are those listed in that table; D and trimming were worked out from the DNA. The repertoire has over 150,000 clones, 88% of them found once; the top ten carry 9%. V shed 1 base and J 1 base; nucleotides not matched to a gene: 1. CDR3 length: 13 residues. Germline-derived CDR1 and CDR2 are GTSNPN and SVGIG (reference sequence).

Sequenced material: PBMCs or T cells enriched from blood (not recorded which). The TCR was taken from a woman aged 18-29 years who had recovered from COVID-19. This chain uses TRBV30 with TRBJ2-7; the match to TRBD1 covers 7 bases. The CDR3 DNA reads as TGTGCCTGGAGTGAACAGGGGTCCTACGAGCAGTACTTC. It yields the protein CAWSEQGSYEQYF.